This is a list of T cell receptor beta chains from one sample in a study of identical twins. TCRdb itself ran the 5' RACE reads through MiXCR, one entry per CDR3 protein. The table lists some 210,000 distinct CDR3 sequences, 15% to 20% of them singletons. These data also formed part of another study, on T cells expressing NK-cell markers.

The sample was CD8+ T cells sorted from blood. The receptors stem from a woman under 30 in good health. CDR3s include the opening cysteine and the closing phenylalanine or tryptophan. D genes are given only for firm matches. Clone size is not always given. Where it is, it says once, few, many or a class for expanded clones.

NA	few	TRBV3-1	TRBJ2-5	CASSQEVGDQETQYF	TGTGCCAGCAGCCAAGAGGTCGGGGACCAAGAGACCCAGTACTTC
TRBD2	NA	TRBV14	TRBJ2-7	CASSYGRGAPYEQYF	TGTGCCAGCAGTTACGGGCGGGGGGCCCCTTACGAGCAGTACTTC
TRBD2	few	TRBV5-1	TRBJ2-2	CASSLTSATGELFF	TGCGCCAGCAGCTTGACTAGCGCCACCGGGGAGCTGTTTTTT
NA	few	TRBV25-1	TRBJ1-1	CASSSGTLNTEAFF	TGTGCCAGCAGCTCAGGGACCCTGAACACTGAAGCTTTCTTT
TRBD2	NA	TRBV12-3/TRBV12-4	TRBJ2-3	CASSFGGRSGDTQYF	TGTGCCAGCAGTTTCGGCGGGAGAAGTGGAGATACGCAGTATTTT
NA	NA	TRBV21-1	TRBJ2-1	CASSKGGASSSGYNEQFF	TGTGCCAGCAGCAAAGGTGGCGCGTCCTCTTCGGGGTACAATGAGCAGTTCTTC
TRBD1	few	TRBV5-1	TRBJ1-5	CASSIGTGEAGRPQHF	TGCGCCAGCAGCATCGGGACAGGAGAGGCCGGGAGGCCCCAGCATTTT
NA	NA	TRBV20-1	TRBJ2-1	CSARDSGISYNEQFF	TGCAGTGCTAGAGATTCGGGGATCTCGTACAATGAGCAGTTCTTC
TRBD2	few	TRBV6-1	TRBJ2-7	CASSSGIRDEQYF	TGTGCCAGCTCTAGCGGGATTAGGGACGAGCAGTACTTC
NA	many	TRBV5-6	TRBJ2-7	CASSLRGYYEQYF	TGTGCCAGCAGCTTGAGAGGGTACTACGAGCAGTACTTC
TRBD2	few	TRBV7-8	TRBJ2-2	CASSPQVGTSGRRAGELFF	TGTGCCAGCAGCCCCCAGGTCGGGACTAGCGGGAGAAGGGCCGGGGAGCTGTTTTTT
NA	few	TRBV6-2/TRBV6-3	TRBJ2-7	CASSYWFDGGPSYEQYF	TGTGCCAGCAGTTACTGGTTCGATGGGGGACCATCCTACGAGCAGTACTTC
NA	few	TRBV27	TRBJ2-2	CASSLIQPVVSGELFF	TGTGCCAGCAGTTTAATACAGCCTGTTGTATCCGGGGAGCTGTTTTTT
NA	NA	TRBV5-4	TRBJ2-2	CASSLEGLLNTGELFF	TGTGCCAGCAGCTTGGAAGGACTCCTTAACACCGGGGAGCTGTTTTTT
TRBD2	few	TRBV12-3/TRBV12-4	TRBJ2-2	CASSSTGTSGSTGELFF	TGTGCCAGCAGTAGCACCGGGACTAGCGGGTCCACCGGGGAGCTGTTTTTT
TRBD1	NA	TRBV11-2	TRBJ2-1	CASSQTGGRGPEDNEQFF	TGTGCCAGCAGCCAAACAGGGGGACGTGGGCCAGAGGACAATGAGCAGTTCTTC
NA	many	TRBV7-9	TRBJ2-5	CASSFMVQETQYF	TGTGCCAGCAGCTTCATGGTCCAAGAGACCCAGTACTTC
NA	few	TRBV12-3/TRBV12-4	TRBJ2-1	CASNILSGGRIYNEQFF	TGTGCCAGCAACATCTTAAGCGGTGGGCGGATCTACAATGAGCAGTTCTTC
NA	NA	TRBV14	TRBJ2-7	CASSQTDISYEQYF	TGTGCCAGCAGCCAGACAGATATCTCCTACGAGCAGTACTTC
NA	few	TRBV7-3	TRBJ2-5	CASSLEGMGQETQYF	TGTGCCAGCAGCTTAGAGGGGATGGGACAAGAGACCCAGTACTTC
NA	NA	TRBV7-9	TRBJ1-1	CASSPPGGKSTEAFF	TGTGCCAGCAGCCCCCCGGGGGGCAAGAGCACTGAAGCTTTCTTT
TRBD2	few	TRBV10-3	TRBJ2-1	CAISEPGLVYNEQFF	TGTGCCATCAGTGAACCGGGACTAGTCTACAATGAGCAGTTCTTC
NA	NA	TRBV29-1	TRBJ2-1	CSVDSLGLRDEQFF	TGCAGCGTTGATTCTTTAGGGCTGAGGGATGAGCAGTTCTTC
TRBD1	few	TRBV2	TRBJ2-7	CASSEKRTGGVYEQYF	TGTGCCAGCAGTGAAAAGAGGACAGGGGGTGTTTACGAGCAGTACTTC
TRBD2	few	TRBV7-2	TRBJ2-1	CASSTGLAGVNEQFF	TGTGCCAGCAGCACGGGACTAGCGGGAGTAAATGAGCAGTTCTTC
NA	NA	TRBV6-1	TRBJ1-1	CSQDIDRNTEAFF	TGTTCCCAGGATATAGACAGGAACACTGAAGCTTTCTTT
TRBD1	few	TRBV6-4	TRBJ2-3	CASSRTGQGEGDTQYF	TGTGCCAGCAGTCGAACGGGACAGGGTGAGGGAGATACGCAGTATTTT
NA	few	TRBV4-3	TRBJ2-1	CASSQDTDYNEQFF	TGCGCCAGCAGCCAAGATACGGATTACAATGAGCAGTTCTTC
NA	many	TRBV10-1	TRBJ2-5	CASFLRVPRETQYF	TGCGCCAGCTTTCTTAGGGTCCCGCGGGAGACCCAGTACTTC
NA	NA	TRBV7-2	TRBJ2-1	CASSLLSVYNEQFF	TGTGCCAGCAGCTTACTTTCCGTTTACAATGAGCAGTTCTTC
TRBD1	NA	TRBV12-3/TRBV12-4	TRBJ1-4	CASSYRGREKLFF	TGTGCCAGCAGCTACAGGGGGCGAGAAAAACTGTTTTTT
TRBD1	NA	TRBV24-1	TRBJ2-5	CATSDDREETQYF	TGTGCCACCAGTGATGACAGGGAAGAGACCCAGTACTTC